This T cell receptor (beta chain) originates from a study of T cells in localized non-small cell lung cancer. Study-level findings and limits: Sequencing covered just one tumor region, so heterogeneity cannot be ruled out. Adjacent lung exhibited a median of about 50 among the 100 most abundant tumor clones.

Details on this clone: Its antigen is unknown.

CDR3 size: 15 residues. From germline, CDR1 is LNHDA and CDR2 SQIVND (reference sequence). Trimming removed 4 bases from V and 6 bases from J, with 16 bases in between. Sequencing used immunoSEQ multiplex PCR; TCRdb keeps in-frame clones, though not all of them. The sample has around 2,600 clones; almost 25% are singletons. Sequencing was performed on lung tumor tissue, taken before any cancer treatment. The rearrangement uses TRBV19 and TRBJ1-5; D may be TRBD1 (6 bases). This receptor was taken from a male donor aged 60 or over with stage II lung adenocarcinoma. CDR3 nucleotides: TGTGCCAGTAGTACCCCCTCGGGGGGCACTCAGCCCCAGCATTTT. Its protein is CASSTPSGGTQPQHF.